This T cell receptor beta chain appears in the sequencing data of a study of T cell responses to AZD1222 COVID-19 vaccine. Germline CDR1 KGHDR, CDR2 SFDVKD. The J segment lost 4 bases and the V segment lost 4 bases, leaving 9 bases of the junction unmatched. The CDR3 covers 16 residues. TCRdb's copy holds only in-frame clones and misses some; the assay was immunoSEQ multiplex PCR. The sample consists of 150,000 to 180,000 clones, less than 90% of them appearing once. The genes are TRBV24-1 and TRBJ2-1; 7 bases are a match to TRBD1. The sequence was obtained from an adult in good health. The material sequenced was peripheral blood, taken on day 0 of MenACWY control vaccination. The CDR3 DNA reads TGTGCCACCAGTGACCCCTCCGGGACAGATTACAATGAGCAGTTCTTC. It encodes CATSDPSGTDYNEQFF.